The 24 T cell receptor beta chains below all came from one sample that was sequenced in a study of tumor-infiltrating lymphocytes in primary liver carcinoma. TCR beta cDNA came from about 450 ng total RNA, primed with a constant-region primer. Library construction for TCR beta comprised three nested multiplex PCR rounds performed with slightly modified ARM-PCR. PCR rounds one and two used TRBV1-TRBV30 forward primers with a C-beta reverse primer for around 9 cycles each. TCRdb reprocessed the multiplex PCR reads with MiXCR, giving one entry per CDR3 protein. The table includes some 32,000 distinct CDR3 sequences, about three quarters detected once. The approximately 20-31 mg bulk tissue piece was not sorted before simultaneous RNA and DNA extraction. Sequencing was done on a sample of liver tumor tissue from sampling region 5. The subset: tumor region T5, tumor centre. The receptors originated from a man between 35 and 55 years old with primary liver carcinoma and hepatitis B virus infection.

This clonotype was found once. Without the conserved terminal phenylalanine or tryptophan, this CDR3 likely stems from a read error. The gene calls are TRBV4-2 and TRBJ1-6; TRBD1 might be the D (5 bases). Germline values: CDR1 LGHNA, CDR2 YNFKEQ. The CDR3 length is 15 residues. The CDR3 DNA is TGTGCCGGCAGCCAAGACTTGGAGGGGACTTCACCCCTCCACATT. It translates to CAGSQDLEGTSPLHI.

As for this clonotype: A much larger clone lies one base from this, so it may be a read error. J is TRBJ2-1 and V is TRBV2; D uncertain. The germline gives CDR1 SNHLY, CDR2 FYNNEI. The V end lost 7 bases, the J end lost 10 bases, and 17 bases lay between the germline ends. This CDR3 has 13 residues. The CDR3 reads CASNRPRIGEQFF. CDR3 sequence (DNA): TGTGCCAGCAATCGGCCTAGAATCGGAGAGCAGTTCTTC.

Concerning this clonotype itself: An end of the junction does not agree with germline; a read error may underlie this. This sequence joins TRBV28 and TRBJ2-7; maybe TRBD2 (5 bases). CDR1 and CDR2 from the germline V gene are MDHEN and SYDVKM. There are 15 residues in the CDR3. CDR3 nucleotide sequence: TGTGCCAGCAGTTTGACTAACGGGTTCCCCTACGACCAGTACTTC. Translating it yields CASSLTNGFPYDQYF.

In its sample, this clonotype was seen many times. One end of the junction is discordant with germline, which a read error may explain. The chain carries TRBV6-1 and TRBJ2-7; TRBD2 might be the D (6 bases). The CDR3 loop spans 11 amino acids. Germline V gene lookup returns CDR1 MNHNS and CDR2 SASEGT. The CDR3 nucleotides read TGTGCCAGCAGTGGACCGGGACGGGAGAACTTC. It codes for CASSGPGRENF.

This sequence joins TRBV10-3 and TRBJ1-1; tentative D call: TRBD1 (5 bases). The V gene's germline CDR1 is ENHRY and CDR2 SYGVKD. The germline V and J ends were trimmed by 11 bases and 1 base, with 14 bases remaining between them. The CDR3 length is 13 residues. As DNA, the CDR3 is TGTGCCGTCAAGGTAGGGGAGAACACTGAAGCTTTCTTT. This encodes CAVKVGENTEAFF.

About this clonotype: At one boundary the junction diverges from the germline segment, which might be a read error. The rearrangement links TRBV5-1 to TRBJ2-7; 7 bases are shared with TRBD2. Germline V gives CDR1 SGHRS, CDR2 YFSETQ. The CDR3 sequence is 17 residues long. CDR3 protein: CASSPGLVGGPNYEQCF. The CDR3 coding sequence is TGCGCCAGCAGCCCCGGACTAGTGGGAGGGCCTAACTACGAGCAGTGCTTC.

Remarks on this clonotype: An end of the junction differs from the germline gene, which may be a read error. The CDR3 region has the DNA TGTGCCAGCAGCCTGGGACGGGGTACCGGGGCCAACGCCCTGACTTTC. The encoded protein is CASSLGRGTGANALTF. The V call is TRBV6-2 or TRBV6-3, the J call TRBJ2-6; TRBD1 or TRBD2 may be the D gene (5 bases each). The CDR3 is 16 amino acids. Germline V gene lookup returns CDR1 MNHEY and CDR2 SVGEGT.

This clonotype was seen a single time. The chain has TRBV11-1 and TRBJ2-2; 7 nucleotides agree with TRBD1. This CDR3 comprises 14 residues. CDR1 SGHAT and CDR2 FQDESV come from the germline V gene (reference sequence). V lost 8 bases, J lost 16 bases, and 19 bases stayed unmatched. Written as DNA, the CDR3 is TGTGCCAGCGGTTTTACAGGGGTTACCGGGGTGCCGTTTTTT. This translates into CASGFTGVTGVPFF. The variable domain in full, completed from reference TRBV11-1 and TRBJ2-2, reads EAEVAQSPRYKITEKSQAVAFWCDPISGHATLYWYRQILGQGPELLVQFQDESVVDDSQLPKDRFSAERLKGVDSTLKIQPAELGDSAMYLCASGFTGVTGVPFFGEGSRLTVL.

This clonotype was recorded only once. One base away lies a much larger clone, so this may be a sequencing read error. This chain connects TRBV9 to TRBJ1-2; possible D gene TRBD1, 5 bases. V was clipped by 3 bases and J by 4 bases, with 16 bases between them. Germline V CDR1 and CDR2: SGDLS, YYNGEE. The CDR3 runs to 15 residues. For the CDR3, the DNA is TGTGCCAGCAGCGCCCACAGGCGCCGCGGCTATGGCTACACCTTC. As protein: CASSAHRRRGYGYTF.

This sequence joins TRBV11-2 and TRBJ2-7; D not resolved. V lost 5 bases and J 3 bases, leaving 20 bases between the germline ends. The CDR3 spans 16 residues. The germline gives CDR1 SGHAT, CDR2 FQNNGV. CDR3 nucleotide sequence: TGTGCCAGCAGCCCCCCCCGGATAGAGTACGTCTACGAGCAGTACTTC. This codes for CASSPPRIEYVYEQYF.

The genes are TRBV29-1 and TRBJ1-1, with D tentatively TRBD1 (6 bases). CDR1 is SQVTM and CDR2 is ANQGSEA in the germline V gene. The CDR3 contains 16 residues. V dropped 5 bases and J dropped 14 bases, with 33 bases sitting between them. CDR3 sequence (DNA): TGCAGCGTTTCGACCGGACAGAGGGCGCTTAGCACTGATGCCTTCTTT. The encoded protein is CSVSTGQRALSTDAFF.

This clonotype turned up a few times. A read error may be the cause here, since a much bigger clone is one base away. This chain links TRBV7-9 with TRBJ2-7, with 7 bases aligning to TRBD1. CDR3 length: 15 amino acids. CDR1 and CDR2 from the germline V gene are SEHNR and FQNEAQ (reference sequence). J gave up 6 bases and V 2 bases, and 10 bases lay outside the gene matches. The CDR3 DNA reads TGTGCCAGCAGCTTAACGGACAGGCCCAGGGGCGAGCAGTACTTC. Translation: CASSLTDRPRGEQYF.

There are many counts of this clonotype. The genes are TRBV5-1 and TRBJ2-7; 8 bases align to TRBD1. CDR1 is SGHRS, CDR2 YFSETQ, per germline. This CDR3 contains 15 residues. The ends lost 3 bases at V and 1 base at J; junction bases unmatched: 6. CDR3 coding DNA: TGCGCCAGCAGCTCATGGACAGGGCTGTCCTACGAGCAGTACTTC. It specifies CASSSWTGLSYEQYF.

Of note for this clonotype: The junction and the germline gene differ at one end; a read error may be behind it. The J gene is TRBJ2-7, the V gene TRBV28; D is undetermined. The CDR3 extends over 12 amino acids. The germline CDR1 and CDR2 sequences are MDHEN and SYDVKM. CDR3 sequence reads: CANSLNPTEQYF. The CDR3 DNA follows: TGTGCCAACAGTTTAAATCCCACTGAGCAGTACTTC.

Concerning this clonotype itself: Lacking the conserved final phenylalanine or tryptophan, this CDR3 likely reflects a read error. The CDR3 nucleotides are TGTACCAGCAACCGGACAGGGGACTATGGCTACACCTTA. Its translation: CTSNRTGDYGYTL. The rearrangement uses TRBV12-3 or TRBV12-4 and TRBJ1-2; the match to TRBD1 covers 9 bases. The CDR3 runs to 13 residues.

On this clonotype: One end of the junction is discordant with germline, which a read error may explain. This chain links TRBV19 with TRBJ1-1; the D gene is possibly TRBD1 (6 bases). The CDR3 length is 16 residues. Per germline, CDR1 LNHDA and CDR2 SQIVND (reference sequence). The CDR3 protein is CASSILGQGMNTEALF. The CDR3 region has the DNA TGTGCCAGTAGTATCCTGGGGCAGGGGATGAACACTGAAGCTTTATTT.

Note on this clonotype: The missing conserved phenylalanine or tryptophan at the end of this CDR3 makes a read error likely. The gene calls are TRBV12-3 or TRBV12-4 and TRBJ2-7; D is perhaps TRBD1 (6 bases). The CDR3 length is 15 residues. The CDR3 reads CANSMGTWGSYEQYS. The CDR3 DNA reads TGTGCCAACAGTATGGGGACATGGGGGTCCTACGAGCAGTACTCC.

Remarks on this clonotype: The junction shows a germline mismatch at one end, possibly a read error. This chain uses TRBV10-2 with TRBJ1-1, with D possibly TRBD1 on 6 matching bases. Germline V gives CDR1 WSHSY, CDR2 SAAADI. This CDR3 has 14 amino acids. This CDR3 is CASRDGGANTETIF. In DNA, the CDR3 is TGCGCCTCAAGGGACGGGGGGGCCAACACTGAAACTATCTTT.

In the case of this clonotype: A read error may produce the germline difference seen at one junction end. The CDR3 DNA sequence: TGTGCCAGCAGTGCCAGTACAGATAGGCAGTATTTT. Its translation is CASSASTDRQYF. The chain has TRBV11-2 and TRBJ2-3; D is uncertain. This CDR3 contains 12 residues. CDR1 SGHAT and CDR2 FQNNGV come from the germline V gene.

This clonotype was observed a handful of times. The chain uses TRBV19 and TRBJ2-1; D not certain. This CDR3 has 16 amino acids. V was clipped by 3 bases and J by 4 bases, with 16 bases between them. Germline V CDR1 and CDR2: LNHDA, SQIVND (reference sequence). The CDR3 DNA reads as TGTGCCAGTAGTATCCATGCTAACCCCCCTTACAATGAGCAGTTCTTC. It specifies CASSIHANPPYNEQFF.

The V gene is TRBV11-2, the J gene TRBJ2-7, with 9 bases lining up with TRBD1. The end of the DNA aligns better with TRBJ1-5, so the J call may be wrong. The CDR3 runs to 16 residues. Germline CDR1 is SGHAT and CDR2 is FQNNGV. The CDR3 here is CASSFIQGAIHNEQHF. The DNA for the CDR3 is TGTGCCAGCAGCTTCATACAGGGGGCCATACATAACGAGCAGCATTTT.

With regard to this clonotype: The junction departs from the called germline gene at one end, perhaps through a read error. The DNA of the CDR3 is TGCTGCGTTGACCTGGAAGATAGGGGAAATGAGCAGTTCTTC. Translation gives CCVDLEDRGNEQFF. J is TRBJ2-1 and V is TRBV29-1; D is possibly TRBD1 (5 bases). Germline V gene lookup returns CDR1 SQVTM and CDR2 ANQGSEA. The CDR3 extends over 14 amino acids.

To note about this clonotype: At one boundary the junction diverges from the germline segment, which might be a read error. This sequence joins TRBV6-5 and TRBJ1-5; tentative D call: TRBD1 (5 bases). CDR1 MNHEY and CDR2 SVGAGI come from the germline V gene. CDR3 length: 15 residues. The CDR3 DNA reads TGTGCCAGCAGCTACTCGAAGGGCAGGGATCAGCACCAGCATTTT. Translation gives CASSYSKGRDQHQHF.

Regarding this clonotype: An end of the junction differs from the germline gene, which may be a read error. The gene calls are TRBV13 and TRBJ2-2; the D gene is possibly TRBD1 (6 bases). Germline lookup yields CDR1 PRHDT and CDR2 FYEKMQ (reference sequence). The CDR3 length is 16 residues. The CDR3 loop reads CASSLIGATGTGELSF. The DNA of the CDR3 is TGTGCCAGCAGCTTAATAGGGGCCACAGGGACCGGGGAGCTGTCTTTT.